Listed below are T cell receptor beta chains from one sample, sequenced in a study of blood T cell repertoires in COVID-19. Profiled with immunoSEQ multiplex PCR; TCRdb holds only in-frame clones, not every one. This table holds under 350,000 clones, just under 90% found once. Sequencing used peripheral blood. These receptors came from a woman in her 30s with COVID-19, enrolled during active disease. Both conserved end residues are part of each CDR3. D genes are given only for firm matches. Clone size is not always given. Where it is, it says once, few, many or a class for expanded clones.

clone size	V gene	D gene	J gene	CDR3 DNA	CDR3 protein
-	TRBV4-3	-	TRBJ2-5	TGCGCCAGCAGCCAAGATCGAGGGTTTGTCCAAGAGACCCAGTACTTC	CASSQDRGFVQETQYF
-	TRBV12-3/TRBV12-4	-	TRBJ1-5	TGTGCCAGCTCCAGGGGCAATCAGCCCCAGCATTTT	CASSRGNQPQHF
-	TRBV6-5	-	TRBJ1-4	TGTGCCAGCAGTTCGCAGGGGCATGGGGGACTGTTTTTT	CASSSQGHGGLFF
-	TRBV6-5	TRBD1	TRBJ2-5	TGTGCCAGCAGGGAGGGACAGGGGAGAGAGACCCAGTACTTC	CASREGQGRETQYF
-	TRBV7-7	-	TRBJ2-7	TGTGCCAGCAGCCGAGTAGTAGGAGCCGAGCAGTACTTC	CASSRVVGAEQYF
once	TRBV19	TRBD1	TRBJ1-5	TGTGCCAGTAGTGGACAGGTACACAATCAGCCCCAGCATTTT	CASSGQVHNQPQHF
-	TRBV13	TRBD1	TRBJ2-3	TGTGCCAGCAGCGAACGACAGGGTGAAGCAGATACGCAGTATTTT	CASSERQGEADTQYF
few	TRBV23-1	-	TRBJ1-5	TGCGCCAGCAGTCACAGGCCCACAGGACCCTATAGCAATCAGCCCCAGCATTTT	CASSHRPTGPYSNQPQHF
-	TRBV28	-	TRBJ1-1	TGTGCCAGCGGACTTATAAACACTGAAGCTTTCTTT	CASGLINTEAFF
-	TRBV7-6	TRBD1	TRBJ2-3	TGTGCCAGCAGCAAAGGGACAGGGAGCACAGATACGCAGTATTTT	CASSKGTGSTDTQYF
-	TRBV7-2	-	TRBJ1-2	TGTGCCACCAGGGTCGGCTATGGCTACACCTTC	CATRVGYGYTF
-	TRBV28	-	TRBJ1-3	TGTGCCAGCAGGGGGCTACCTGGAAACACCATATATTTT	CASRGLPGNTIYF
-	TRBV7-8	-	TRBJ1-1	TGTGCCAGCAGCTTAGTCGTACAGGTCAACACTGAAGCTTTCTTT	CASSLVVQVNTEAFF
-	TRBV6-5	-	TRBJ1-1	TGTGCCAGCAGTTTGGGGGGGTCTGAAGCTTTCTTT	CASSLGGSEAFF
-	TRBV28	-	TRBJ1-6	TGTGCCAGCAGTTTTGGGCAGTCCCCTTCCCCCTATAATTCACCCCTCCACTTT	CASSFGQSPSPYNSPLHF
-	TRBV7-9	TRBD2	TRBJ2-7	TGTGCCAGCAGCTTGGTTGGCGGGGGAGCCGAGCAGTACTTC	CASSLVGGGAEQYF
-	TRBV18	-	TRBJ1-2	TGTGCCAGCTCACCCTCAGGGCTAGGCGGGGGCTCATATGGCTACACCTTC	CASSPSGLGGGSYGYTF
-	TRBV6-1	TRBD1	TRBJ1-2	TGTGCCAGCAGTGAAAGGCTGGGGACAGCAAGCTATGGCTACACCTTC	CASSERLGTASYGYTF
-	TRBV12-3/TRBV12-4	-	TRBJ1-5	TGTGCCAGCAGCTCGAACACCGCTGGGCCCCAGCATTTT	CASSSNTAGPQHF
-	TRBV7-2	-	TRBJ1-1	TGTGCCAGCAGCTTAGCGCTCAGGAACACTGAAGCTTTCTTT	CASSLALRNTEAFF
-	TRBV28	TRBD2	TRBJ2-3	TGTGCCAGCAGTTTACGGGCAGCGGGGGCGAGCACAGATACGCAGTATTTT	CASSLRAAGASTDTQYF
-	TRBV18	-	TRBJ1-2	TGTGCCAGCTCACCCCAGGACAGATATGGCTACACCTTC	CASSPQDRYGYTF
once	TRBV27	-	TRBJ1-1	TGTGCCAGCAGTTTTTGGCAGAACGAAGCTTTCTTT	CASSFWQNEAFF
few	TRBV23-1	-	TRBJ2-2	TGCGCCAGCAGTCAATCGAATCTAGCTACGCGAAACACCGGGGAGCTGTTTTTT	CASSQSNLATRNTGELFF
-	TRBV4-1	-	TRBJ2-5	TGCGCCAGCAGCCAAGTAGAAGCTCAAGAGACCCAGTACTTC	CASSQVEAQETQYF
-	TRBV3-1/TRBV3-2	-	TRBJ1-5	TGTGCCAGCAGCCAAGGTGGTGGACTGCCCCAGCATTTT	CASSQGGGLPQHF
-	TRBV28	-	TRBJ1-5	TGTGCCGGTGGAGATGGACAGTCAAGCAATCAGCCCCAGCATTTT	CAGGDGQSSNQPQHF
-	TRBV5-1	TRBD1	TRBJ1-6	TGCGCCAGCAGCTTCAAGGGACAGGGTAATTCACCCCTCCACTTT	CASSFKGQGNSPLHF
-	TRBV4-2	-	TRBJ1-1	TGTGCCAGCAGCCAAGTGGGGTCCAGGGCCACTGAAGCTTTCTTT	CASSQVGSRATEAFF
few	TRBV19	-	TRBJ2-2	TGTGCCAGTTCGGGAAACACCGGGGAGCTGTTTTTT	CASSGNTGELFF
-	TRBV4-1	TRBD1	TRBJ1-5	TGCGCCAGCAGCGATAGACAGGGGGGCAATCAGCCCCAGCATTTT	CASSDRQGGNQPQHF
-	TRBV2	TRBD2	TRBJ2-3	TGTGCCAGCAGGTCGCGGGGGGGCAACGGGGCGATTTATACGCAGTATTTT	CASRSRGGNGAIYTQYF
-	TRBV2	-	TRBJ2-5	TGTGCCAGCAGTGGGACTCCAGGGGGGGAGACCCAGTACTTC	CASSGTPGGETQYF